Presented here are 29 T cell receptor beta chains from one specimen sequenced in a study of low-dose radiotherapy and immunotherapy resistance in tumors. Both TCRalpha and TCRbeta chains were reverse transcribed with V-gene-specific primers. Over roughly 20 PCR cycles, TCRs were amplified from a constant-region primer and V-primer adapter. TCRdb passed the reads through MiXCR, listing each CDR3 protein once. The sample includes under 70,000 distinct CDR3 sequences, approximately 26% of them seen just once. Time point described: before trial treatment. This sample comprised PBMCs, obtained before treatment. These receptors all come from a male donor with prostate cancer.

The rearrangement joins TRBV9 to TRBJ2-1; the D call may be TRBD1 or TRBD2 (7 bases each). This CDR3 contains 14 residues. Per germline, CDR1 SGDLS and CDR2 YYNGEE. CDR3 loop: CASVQGGGLDEQFF. Here the CDR3 DNA reads TGTGCTAGTGTCCAGGGGGGGGGCCTCGATGAGCAGTTCTTC.

This clonotype was observed a few times. The likely explanation is a read error, given a far larger clone one base away. This chain uses TRBV28 with TRBJ2-1; D is unclear. The germline gives CDR1 MDHEN, CDR2 SYDVKM. This CDR3 has 11 residues. Trimming pared 4 bases from V and 10 bases from J, leaving 8 bases between. CDR3 in DNA: TGTGCCAGCAGTTCCGGACGGGAGCAGTTCTTC. Protein: CASSSGREQFF.

This clonotype is labeled as medium-sized (0.01 to 0.1%). The V and J genes are TRBV5-1 and TRBJ2-1; TRBD2 aligns across 11 bases. Looked up from germline, CDR1 is SGHRS and CDR2 is YFSETQ. This CDR3 spans 15 amino acids. V shed 0 bases, J shed 7 bases, and the junction held 3 bases outside the gene matches. The CDR3 protein is CASSLEVAGGNEQFF. CDR3 in DNA: TGCGCCAGCAGCTTGGAGGTAGCGGGAGGGAATGAGCAGTTCTTC.

Many counts were recorded for this clonotype. The chain couples TRBV6-2 or TRBV6-3 to TRBJ1-1; D is unresolved. Germline V gene sequence: CDR1 MNHEY, CDR2 SVGEGT. Trimming removed 7 bases from V and 6 bases from J, with 12 bases in between. The CDR3 covers 12 residues. The DNA for the CDR3 is TGTGCCAGCATTTTAAACAATGCTGAAGCTTTCTTT. Protein sequence: CASILNNAEAFF.

This clonotype was observed many times. This chain connects TRBV20-1 to TRBJ1-3, with 9 bases matching TRBD1. V shed 0 bases and J 1 base; nucleotides not matched to a gene: 7. Germline CDR1 reads DFQATT; CDR2 reads SNEGSKA (reference sequence). The CDR3 contains 17 residues. The CDR3 DNA follows: TGCAGTGCTAGAGAGGAGCCCGGGACAGGGTCTGGAAACACCATATATTTT. Translating gives CSAREEPGTGSGNTIYF.

V is TRBV27 and J is TRBJ1-2; D is possibly TRBD1 (5 bases). The CDR3 has 14 amino acids. Germline values: CDR1 MNHEY, CDR2 SMNVEV (reference sequence). V was trimmed by 2 bases and J by 7 bases, leaving 14 bases between them. This CDR3 is CASSLGLGEAGYTF. DNA for the CDR3: TGTGCCAGCAGTTTAGGTTTGGGGGAGGCTGGCTACACCTTC.

Only a few counts were recorded for this clonotype. This chain links TRBV12-3 or TRBV12-4 with TRBJ2-5, with D perhaps TRBD2 (5 bases). The V and J ends lost 1 base and 5 bases respectively, with 8 bases between them. The CDR3 runs 13 residues. The CDR3 DNA is TGTGCCAGCAGTTTAGAGCGGTCGGAGACCCAGTACTTC. Translated: CASSLERSETQYF.

This clonotype was counted many times. V usage is TRBV4-1 and J usage is TRBJ2-5; 7 bases are shared with TRBD1. The CDR3 is made up of 15 amino acids. V shed 1 base and J 2 bases; nucleotides not matched to a gene: 4. Germline V gene data show CDR1 as MGHRA and CDR2 as YSYEKL. The CDR3 is CASSQGDSRQETQYF. The CDR3 DNA sequence: TGCGCCAGCAGCCAAGGGGACAGTCGGCAAGAGACCCAGTACTTC.

Regarding this clonotype: One end of the junction does not line up with germline, which may come from a read error. The rearrangement joins TRBV29-1 to TRBJ2-1, with D maybe TRBD2 (5 bases). Germline lookup yields CDR1 SQVTM and CDR2 ANQGSEA. The CDR3 runs 17 residues. CDR3 sequence reads: CSVREGRGGGAYNVQFF. The CDR3 DNA reads as TGCAGCGTGCGTGAAGGGCGAGGCGGAGGCGCCTACAATGTGCAGTTCTTC.

There are many counts of this clonotype. The rearrangement uses TRBV6-5 and TRBJ2-7; the match to TRBD1 covers 8 bases. This CDR3 spans 14 amino acids. The ends lost 6 bases at V and 2 bases at J; junction bases unmatched: 6. The germline V gene encodes CDR1 MNHEY and CDR2 SVGAGI. The CDR3 DNA reads as TGTGCCAGCAGCCCACAGGGGGGAACCTACGAGCAGTACTTC. Translated: CASSPQGGTYEQYF.

The chain couples TRBV9 to TRBJ2-3; D is unresolved. CDR1 SGDLS and CDR2 YYNGEE come from the germline V gene. Trimming pared 0 bases from V and 4 bases from J, leaving 15 bases between. There are 16 residues in the CDR3. The CDR3 coding sequence is TGTGCCAGCAGCGTAGAATTTGGTCTCCCCGCAGATACGCAGTATTTT. Encoded protein: CASSVEFGLPADTQYF.

This clonotype was observed many times. This chain joins TRBV29-1 and TRBJ1-1, with D perhaps matching TRBD1 (5 bases). Looked up from germline, CDR1 is SQVTM and CDR2 is ANQGSEA. This CDR3 has 13 amino acids. DNA for the CDR3: TGCAGTGTGGTGAAGGGGAGGACCACTGAAGCTTTCTTT. Amino acid sequence: CSVVKGRTTEAFF.

This clonotype was seen many times. The chain carries TRBV6-2 or TRBV6-3 and TRBJ2-6, with 8 positions matching TRBD1. The CDR3 runs 18 residues. With 0 bases clipped from V and 4 bases from J, the junction kept 8 bases outside the gene matches. The germline gives CDR1 MNHEY, CDR2 SVGEGT. The CDR3 region is CASSYSNTGGWGANVLTF. CDR3 DNA sequence: TGTGCCAGCAGTTACTCTAACACAGGGGGATGGGGGGCCAACGTCCTGACTTTC.

This clonotype was picked up a small number of times. The V gene is TRBV5-1, the J gene TRBJ2-7; either TRBD1 or TRBD2 may fit D (5 bases each). The CDR3 has 15 amino acids. Germline CDR1 SGHRS, CDR2 YFSETQ. The V end was cut by 2 bases, the J end by 0 bases, with 12 bases between. CDR3 residues: CASSLGPGPSYEQYF. The CDR3 nucleotides read TGCGCCAGCAGCTTAGGACCGGGACCCTCCTACGAGCAGTACTTC.

This clonotype has at least ten counts. The chain links TRBV5-1 to TRBJ2-1; 13 bases are a match to TRBD2. The CDR3 is 16 residues long. Germline lookup yields CDR1 SGHRS and CDR2 YFSETQ. J gave up 6 bases and V 3 bases, and 6 bases lay outside the gene matches. The CDR3 coding sequence is TGCGCCAGCAGCTGGGGACTAGCGGGAACCCCCAATGAGCAGTTCTTC. Translated, it gives CASSWGLAGTPNEQFF.

On this clonotype itself: A much larger clone lies one base from this, so it may be a read error. The chain recombines TRBV28 with TRBJ1-6; possible D gene TRBD1, 5 bases. The CDR3 length is 15 residues. Germline V lookup: CDR1 MDHEN, CDR2 SYDVKM. Trimming stripped 5 bases from V and 11 bases from J, with 19 bases between. The CDR3 loop is CASSGIGQGRPPLHF. The CDR3 bases are TGTGCCAGCAGTGGGATCGGGCAGGGACGTCCACCCCTCCACTTT.

The sample holds many counts of this clonotype. This sequence joins TRBV27 and TRBJ1-3; D gene unclear. The V gene lost 7 bases and the J gene lost 0 bases, with 7 bases spanning the gap. The germline V gene has CDR1 MNHEY and CDR2 SMNVEV (reference sequence). The CDR3 is 13 residues long. The CDR3 reads CASKQSSGNTIYF. The CDR3 nucleotides are TGTGCCAGCAAACAGAGCTCTGGAAACACCATATATTTT.

The chain recombines TRBV6-1 with TRBJ1-2; D is possibly TRBD1 (6 bases). CDR1 is MNHNS, CDR2 SASEGT, per germline. V gave up 1 base and J gave up 6 bases, with 15 bases separating them. This CDR3 contains 15 residues. In nucleotides, the CDR3 is TGTGCCAGCAGTGAAGGGACAGCCGAAGGGCATGGCTACACCTTC. The encoded protein is CASSEGTAEGHGYTF.

The V call is TRBV3-1, the J call TRBJ2-1; D call uncertain. This CDR3 has 16 amino acids. V was trimmed by 5 bases and J by 11 bases, leaving 25 bases between them. CDR1 and CDR2 (germline): LGHDT, YNNKEL (reference sequence). CDR3 protein: CASSVKAPGVRTKQFF. The CDR3 nucleotides read TGTGCCAGCAGCGTTAAAGCCCCCGGTGTAAGGACCAAGCAGTTCTTC.

As for this clonotype: This likely reflects a read error, since a far larger clone is one base away. The CDR3 DNA reads TGTGCCAGCAGCAGAGATAGGACAGGGGAGACAGATACGCAGTATTTT. Amino acids: CASSRDRTGETDTQYF. The chain carries TRBV28 and TRBJ2-3, with 9 bases aligning to TRBD1. Germline V gene sequence: CDR1 MDHEN, CDR2 SYDVKM. J was trimmed by 3 bases and V by 6 bases; bases with no gene match: 10. The CDR3 totals 16 residues.

This clonotype was counted ten times or more. The chain carries TRBV7-9 and TRBJ1-2; D call uncertain. The CDR3 consists of 12 residues. Trimming removed 2 bases at V and 3 bases at J, with 4 bases between. Germline V gene lookup returns CDR1 SEHNR and CDR2 FQNEAQ (reference sequence). CDR3 sequence (DNA): TGTGCCAGCAGCTTATCCTACTATGGCTACACCTTC. Protein: CASSLSYYGYTF. Full variable domain (outside the CDR3, taken from reference TRBV7-9 and TRBJ1-2): DTGVSQNPRHKITKRGQNVTFRCDPISEHNRLYWYRQTLGQGPEFLTYFQNEAQLEKSRLLSDRFSAERPKGSFSTLEIQRTEQGDSAMYLCASSLSYYGYTFGSGTRLTVV.

This clonotype was seen ten or more times. The junction does not match germline at one end; this may be a read error. The V call is TRBV6-5, the J call TRBJ2-1, with D perhaps matching TRBD2 (6 bases). The CDR3 is made up of 16 amino acids. Germline V gene data show CDR1 as MNHEY and CDR2 as SVGAGI. This CDR3 is CASSLLKRDSYNGQFF. In DNA, the CDR3 is TGTGCCAGCAGTCTACTCAAACGGGACTCCTACAATGGGCAGTTCTTC.

This clonotype was observed once. This probably arose from a read error, given a far larger clone one base away. The rearrangement joins TRBV28 to TRBJ2-7; D is perhaps TRBD1 (5 bases). TRBJ2-1 explains the end of the DNA better; the J call may be wrong. Germline CDR1 MDHEN, CDR2 SYDVKM. The CDR3 sequence is 15 residues long. CDR3 region: CATGQGALSYNEQFF. DNA for the CDR3: TGTGCCACCGGCCAAGGGGCACTCTCCTACAATGAGCAGTTCTTC.

The chain links TRBV5-1 to TRBJ2-1; the D is unclear. Deletions cut 3 bases from V and 5 bases from J, with 15 bases between. The CDR3 runs 15 residues. Germline values: CDR1 SGHRS, CDR2 YFSETQ. The CDR3 loop reads CASSSPLEINNEQFF. CDR3 in DNA: TGCGCCAGCAGCTCCCCACTGGAAATAAACAATGAGCAGTTCTTC.

This clonotype was detected many times. The V gene is TRBV7-6, the J gene TRBJ2-3; perhaps TRBD2 as D (5 bases). Trimming shortened V by 1 base and J by 1 base, and 12 bases separated the two germline ends. Per the germline V gene, CDR1 is SGHVS and CDR2 is FNYEAQ. This CDR3 contains 16 residues. In DNA, the CDR3 is TGTGCCAGCAGCTTAGAAGCTTCTAGCCGCACAGATACGCAGTATTTT. It codes for CASSLEASSRTDTQYF.

This clonotype occurred many times. The V gene is TRBV6-2 or TRBV6-3, the J gene TRBJ1-5, with D perhaps matching TRBD1 (6 bases). The V end was cut by 5 bases, the J end by 4 bases, with 9 bases between. The CDR3 contains 13 residues. Germline CDR1 and CDR2: MNHEY and SVGEGT. This CDR3 reads CASSIGQNQPQHF. The CDR3 DNA follows: TGTGCCAGCAGTATAGGACAGAATCAGCCCCAGCATTTT.

At least ten counts were recorded for this clonotype. The rearrangement links TRBV23-1 to TRBJ2-2; TRBD1 matches 7 bases. TRBV23-1 is classed as an ORF, of uncertain function. With 2 bases clipped from V and 4 bases from J, the junction kept 10 bases outside the gene matches. The CDR3 length is 17 residues. CDR3 residues: CASSQPPRDRGTGELFF. The CDR3 DNA follows: TGCGCCAGCAGTCAACCTCCCCGGGACAGAGGCACCGGGGAGCTGTTTTTT.

The rearrangement uses TRBV29-1 and TRBJ2-5; D assignment may be TRBD1 or TRBD2 (7 bases each). Trimming removed 2 bases at V and 5 bases at J, with 18 bases between. Germline V gene lookup returns CDR1 SQVTM and CDR2 ANQGSEA. This CDR3 region has 15 residues. The DNA for the CDR3 is TGCAGCGTTGAATGGGGGGAGGGGGCGGGTGAGACCCAGTACTTC. This codes for CSVEWGEGAGETQYF.

The V call is TRBV6-8, the J call TRBJ2-1; D ambiguous. The CDR3 spans 13 residues. Trimming removed 7 bases from V and 3 bases from J, with 10 bases in between. Germline V CDR1 and CDR2: MNHGY, SAAAGT. The CDR3 loop is CASTKKGYNEQFF. The CDR3 coding sequence is TGTGCCAGCACTAAAAAGGGCTACAATGAGCAGTTCTTC.